This TCR beta chain is from a study of T cell repertoires in cytomegalovirus infection. About the research overall: TCR beta signatures that were public indicated CMV infection and matching HLA type. Study-wide findings and caveats: Ex vivo responses were dominated by HLA-C-restricted CMV-specific TCR beta clonotypes. Summed frequency of shared TCR beta families picked out CMV carriers who also had the relevant HLA.

The CDR3 spans 15 residues. Germline assignment: CDR1 SGHDN and CDR2 FVKESK. V gave up 4 bases and J gave up 5 bases, with 18 bases separating them. TCRdb recomputed calls from the reads with MiXCR, one row per CDR3 protein. The sample records hundreds of thousands of distinct CDR3 sequences, about 11% being singletons. This clonotype was counted at least ten times. What it binds is unknown. The sequencing sample was made of PBMCs. This chain uses TRBV14 with TRBJ2-7; D could derive from TRBD1 or TRBD2 (5 bases each). The TCR sequence derives from a human donor in good health (CMV status not recorded). Some clones in this sample may be carry-over from other donors' samples. CDR3 nucleotide sequence: TGTGCCAGCAGCCCGCGGACCAGGGTGGGACACGAGCAGTACTTC. It encodes CASSPRTRVGHEQYF.